The 25 T cell receptor beta chains given below trace back to one sample, sequenced in a study of blood T cell repertoires in COVID-19. Assay used: immunoSEQ multiplex PCR; TCRdb lists only in-frame clones, some missing. The table has 180,000 or so clones, 70% to 90% seen once; the top ten hold around 9.8%. What was sequenced was peripheral blood. Receptors originate from a woman of 80 years or more with acute or convalescent COVID-19.

This clone was observed once. This same CDR3 is encoded by further DNA sequences in the sample. The chain carries TRBV5-4 and TRBJ2-1, with 8 bases matching TRBD2. This CDR3 is built from 17 residues. Germline V lookup: CDR1 SGHNT, CDR2 YYREEE (reference sequence). Trimming cost V 3 bases and J 7 bases; bases outside gene matches: 15. CDR3 in amino acids: CASSSGKSGRGVNEQFF. CDR3 nucleotides: TGTGCCAGCAGCTCCGGGAAAAGCGGGAGAGGGGTGAATGAGCAGTTCTTC. The whole variable domain, filled in from reference TRBV5-4 and TRBJ2-1, reads ETGVTQSPTHLIKTRGQQVTLRCSSQSGHNTVSWYQQALGQGPQFIFQYYREEENGRGNFPPRFSGLQFPNYSSELNVNALELDDSALYLCASSSGKSGRGVNEQFFGPGTRLTVL.

This chain links TRBV4-1 with TRBJ1-3, with D possibly TRBD1 on 5 matching bases. The germline gives CDR1 MGHRA, CDR2 YSYEKL. V shed 4 bases and J shed 0 bases, with 19 bases lying between them. The CDR3 is 18 amino acids. CDR3 residues: CASSLDPRQPSSGNTIYF. The CDR3 nucleotides are TGCGCCAGCAGCCTAGACCCCCGACAGCCGAGCTCTGGAAACACCATATATTTT.

V usage is TRBV6-5 and J usage is TRBJ2-7; 13 bases map to TRBD2. J gave up 9 bases and V 6 bases, and 5 bases lay outside the gene matches. CDR3 length equals 13 residues. CDR1 MNHEY and CDR2 SVGAGI come from the germline V gene. The CDR3 DNA sequence: TGTGCCAGCAGCCGGGGACTAGCGGGATGGCAGTACTTC. Translated: CASSRGLAGWQYF.

The chain uses TRBV5-1 and TRBJ1-3; tentative D call: TRBD1 (5 bases). V dropped 3 bases and J dropped 3 bases, with 13 bases sitting between them. Germline loops: CDR1 SGHRS, CDR2 YFSETQ. The CDR3 totals 15 residues. The CDR3 reads CASSWGTANGNTIYF. The CDR3 bases are TGCGCCAGCAGCTGGGGGACTGCGAATGGAAACACCATATATTTT.

The chain combines TRBV6-1 with TRBJ2-2, with a tentative D call TRBD2 (5 bases). CDR3 length equals 14 residues. The ends were cut back, 2 bases at V and 1 base at J, with 5 bases in the middle. Germline assignment: CDR1 MNHNS and CDR2 SASEGT. The CDR3 loop reads CASSERGNTGELFF. The CDR3 nucleotides read TGTGCCAGCAGTGAACGGGGGAACACCGGGGAGCTGTTTTTT.

The chain recombines TRBV7-2 with TRBJ2-7; possible D gene TRBD2, 5 bases. The CDR3 covers 14 residues. Germline-derived CDR1 and CDR2 are SGHTA and FQGNSA. Trimming removed 2 bases at V and 3 bases at J, with 11 bases between. The CDR3 is CASSLSPGLYEQYF. The CDR3 DNA reads as TGTGCCAGCAGCTTATCGCCAGGACTCTACGAGCAGTACTTC.

The CDR3 is CASSELRTPGGEKLFF. The CDR3 DNA is TGCGCCAGCAGTGAGCTAAGGACACCGGGCGGTGAAAAACTGTTTTTT. V is TRBV10-2 and J is TRBJ1-4; TRBD1 might be the D (5 bases). The germline V gene encodes CDR1 WSHSY and CDR2 SAAADI. V lost 2 bases to trimming and J lost 7 bases, with 17 bases between them. This CDR3 has 16 residues.

This chain's CDR3 is CASSVGQFLREKLFF. The CDR3, as DNA: TGTGCCAGCAGCGTAGGACAGTTCTTGCGTGAAAAACTGTTTTTT. The chain is built from TRBV9 and TRBJ1-4; tentative D call: TRBD1 (5 bases). This CDR3 contains 15 residues. CDR1 is SGDLS, CDR2 YYNGEE, per germline. With 0 bases removed from V and 7 bases from J, the gap between germline ends came to 13 bases.

This clone showed up just a few times. The chain carries TRBV7-8 and TRBJ2-7, with D possibly matching TRBD1 (6 bases). Germline V CDR1 and CDR2: SGHVS, FQNEAQ. The CDR3 has 14 amino acids. V was pared by 5 bases and J by 5 bases, with 16 bases between. CDR3 sequence reads: CASSPGVLKDEQYF. The CDR3 DNA is TGTGCCAGCAGCCCAGGGGTCCTGAAGGACGAGCAGTACTTC.

The V and J genes are TRBV7-2 and TRBJ2-3, with a tentative D call TRBD1 (5 bases). Germline V gene lookup returns CDR1 SGHTA and CDR2 FQGNSA. V lost 1 base and J 3 bases, leaving 11 bases between the germline ends. There are 15 residues in the CDR3. The CDR3 DNA reads TGTGCCAGCAGCTTAGTTGCAGGGAAAACAGATACGCAGTATTTT. Translated: CASSLVAGKTDTQYF.

The V call is TRBV29-1, the J call TRBJ2-5; 12 bases align to TRBD2. Trimming removed 1 base from V and 5 bases from J; junction bases left unmatched: 2. Germline V gene lookup returns CDR1 SQVTM and CDR2 ANQGSEA. The length of the CDR3 is 14 residues. The CDR3 sequence is CSVEGLAGVETQYF. The CDR3 DNA reads as TGCAGCGTTGAAGGACTAGCGGGAGTTGAGACCCAGTACTTC.

The V call is TRBV5-6, the J call TRBJ2-1; possibly TRBD1 for D (6 bases). V lost 4 bases, J lost 6 bases, and 14 bases lay in between. This CDR3 has 14 amino acids. The germline CDR1 and CDR2 sequences are SGHDT and YYEEEE. The CDR3 coding sequence is TGTGCCAGCAGCCTTACAGGGAACTTCAATGAGCAGTTCTTC. It specifies CASSLTGNFNEQFF.

The gene calls are TRBV19 and TRBJ2-7; TRBD2 agrees at 8 bases. Germline V gene data show CDR1 as LNHDA and CDR2 as SQIVND (reference sequence). The CDR3 contains 14 residues. The ends lost 4 bases at V and 3 bases at J; junction bases unmatched: 5. CDR3 in DNA: TGTGCCAGTAGTAAAACCGGGACTAGCTACGAGCAGTACTTC. Its translation: CASSKTGTSYEQYF.

This clone showed up just once. The V call is TRBV28, the J call TRBJ2-3; D may be TRBD1 (5 bases). The V end lost 5 bases, the J end lost 1 base, and 16 bases lay between the germline ends. CDR1 and CDR2 from the germline V gene are MDHEN and SYDVKM. This CDR3 region has 16 residues. CDR3 loop: CASSLRVSLGTDTQYF. The CDR3 nucleotides are TGTGCCAGCAGTCTCAGGGTGAGCCTTGGCACAGATACGCAGTATTTT.

The DNA for the CDR3 is TGTGCCAGCTCAATCAACGCGGGGGAAAACACCGGGGAGCTGTTTTTT. This encodes CASSINAGENTGELFF. The gene calls are TRBV18 and TRBJ2-2, with TRBD2 matching 7 bases. Germline CDR1 KGHSH, CDR2 LQKENI. The ends lost 5 bases at V and 2 bases at J; junction bases unmatched: 8. The CDR3 is 16 amino acids.

The chain uses TRBV11-3 and TRBJ2-1; D perhaps matches TRBD2 (5 bases). The CDR3 contains 13 residues. The germline V gene encodes CDR1 SGHNT and CDR2 YENEEA. Trimming pared 5 bases from V and 7 bases from J, leaving 12 bases between. This CDR3 reads CASSGPSSNEQFF. The DNA for the CDR3 is TGTGCCAGCAGCGGTCCTAGCTCGAATGAGCAGTTCTTC. The variable domain in full, completed from reference TRBV11-3 and TRBJ2-1, reads EAGVVQSPRYKIIEKKQPVAFWCNPISGHNTLYWYLQNLGQGPELLIRYENEEAVDDSQLPKDRFSAERLKGVDSTLKIQPAELGDSAVYLCASSGPSSNEQFFGPGTRLTVL.

The V gene is TRBV7-9, the J gene TRBJ1-2; possibly TRBD1 for D (6 bases). CDR1 is SEHNR, CDR2 FQNEAQ, per germline (reference sequence). This CDR3 has 13 residues. Trimming shortened V by 0 bases and J by 4 bases, and 6 bases separated the two germline ends. DNA of the CDR3: TGTGCCAGCAGCTTAGCAGGGGGCTATGGCTACACCTTC. This encodes CASSLAGGYGYTF.

The rearrangement uses TRBV5-1 and TRBJ1-1; 7 nucleotides agree with TRBD1. The CDR3 is made up of 14 amino acids. Trimming cost V 3 bases and J 2 bases; bases outside gene matches: 4. Germline V gene lookup returns CDR1 SGHRS and CDR2 YFSETQ. The CDR3 region is CASSSGTANTEAFF. CDR3 nucleotides: TGCGCCAGCAGCTCCGGGACAGCCAACACTGAAGCTTTCTTT.

The chain's CDR3 is CASSHNGQGRGYTF. In DNA, the CDR3 is TGTGCCAGCAGCCACAATGGACAGGGGAGGGGCTACACCTTC. The chain is built from TRBV27 and TRBJ1-2; the match to TRBD1 covers 9 bases. Germline CDR1 MNHEY, CDR2 SMNVEV (reference sequence). Trimming at V came to 6 bases and at J to 8 bases, leaving 10 bases not matched to a gene. The CDR3 contains 14 residues.

This clone was detected a few times. The J gene is TRBJ2-7, the V gene TRBV3-1 (or the pseudogene TRBV3-2); 7 bases match TRBD2. There are 16 residues in the CDR3. The V and J ends lost 3 bases and 0 bases, in that order; junction bases with no gene match: 8. CDR1 and CDR2 (germline): LGHDT, YNNKEL (reference sequence). This CDR3 reads CASSQGSGLSSYEQYF. The CDR3 nucleotides are TGTGCCAGCAGCCAGGGTAGCGGGCTCTCCTCCTACGAGCAGTACTTC.

J is TRBJ1-2 and V is TRBV29-1; TRBD1 might be the D (5 bases). This CDR3 has 14 amino acids. V was clipped by 0 bases and J by 2 bases, with 10 bases between them. Germline V gene data show CDR1 as SQVTM and CDR2 as ANQGSEA. This CDR3 is CSVEDNRLNYGYTF. CDR3 bases: TGCAGCGTTGAAGATAACAGGCTAAACTATGGCTACACCTTC.

This rearrangement joins TRBV7-2 to TRBJ2-5, with D unresolved. Per the germline V gene, CDR1 is SGHTA and CDR2 is FQGNSA. V lost 4 bases and J 1 base, leaving 7 bases between the germline ends. The CDR3 totals 13 residues. CDR3 sequence reads: CASSSTLQETQYF. Here the CDR3 DNA reads TGTGCCAGCAGCTCGACACTCCAAGAGACCCAGTACTTC.

The chain carries TRBV7-2 and TRBJ2-1, with TRBD2 identical over 13 bases. CDR1 is SGHTA and CDR2 is FQGNSA in the germline V gene. J gave up 4 bases and V 6 bases, and 3 bases lay outside the gene matches. CDR3 size: 15 residues. As DNA, the CDR3 is TGTGCCAGCAGTAAGACTAGCGGGGGGTACAATGAGCAGTTCTTC. It translates to CASSKTSGGYNEQFF.

The chain combines TRBV5-4 with TRBJ1-1; no clear D. The CDR3 is 13 amino acids. CDR1 SGHNT and CDR2 YYREEE come from the germline V gene (reference sequence). The ends were cut back, 6 bases at V and 13 bases at J, with 22 bases in the middle. The CDR3 spells CASTVDISPWYFF. The CDR3, as DNA: TGTGCCAGCACGGTCGACATTTCCCCGTGGTATTTCTTT. The full variable domain, completed using reference TRBV5-4 and TRBJ1-1, is ETGVTQSPTHLIKTRGQQVTLRCSSQSGHNTVSWYQQALGQGPQFIFQYYREEENGRGNFPPRFSGLQFPNYSSELNVNALELDDSALYLCASTVDISPWYFFGQGTRLTVV.

The rearrangement uses TRBV6-2 or TRBV6-3 and TRBJ1-6; 7 nucleotides align to TRBD1. The J segment lost 9 bases and the V segment lost 1 base, leaving 3 bases of the junction unmatched. CDR1 and CDR2 from the germline V gene are MNHEY and SVGEGT. The CDR3 loop spans 14 amino acids. In DNA form, the CDR3 reads TGTGCCAGCAGTTACTGGGCAGGGGGTTCACCCCTCCACTTT. Its translation is CASSYWAGGSPLHF.